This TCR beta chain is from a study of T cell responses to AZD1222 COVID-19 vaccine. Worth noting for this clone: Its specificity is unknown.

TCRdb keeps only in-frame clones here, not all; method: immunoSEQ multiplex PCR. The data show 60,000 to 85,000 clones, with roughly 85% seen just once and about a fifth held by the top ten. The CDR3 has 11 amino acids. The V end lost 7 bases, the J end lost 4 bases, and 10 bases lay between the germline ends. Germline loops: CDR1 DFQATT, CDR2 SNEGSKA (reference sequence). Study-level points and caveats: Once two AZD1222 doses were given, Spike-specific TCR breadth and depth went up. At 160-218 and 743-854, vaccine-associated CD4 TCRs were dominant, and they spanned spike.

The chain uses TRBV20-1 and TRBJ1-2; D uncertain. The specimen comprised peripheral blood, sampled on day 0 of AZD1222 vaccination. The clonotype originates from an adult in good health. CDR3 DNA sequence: TGCAGTGTTTCCCATGGCTATGGCTACACCTTC. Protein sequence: CSVSHGYGYTF.